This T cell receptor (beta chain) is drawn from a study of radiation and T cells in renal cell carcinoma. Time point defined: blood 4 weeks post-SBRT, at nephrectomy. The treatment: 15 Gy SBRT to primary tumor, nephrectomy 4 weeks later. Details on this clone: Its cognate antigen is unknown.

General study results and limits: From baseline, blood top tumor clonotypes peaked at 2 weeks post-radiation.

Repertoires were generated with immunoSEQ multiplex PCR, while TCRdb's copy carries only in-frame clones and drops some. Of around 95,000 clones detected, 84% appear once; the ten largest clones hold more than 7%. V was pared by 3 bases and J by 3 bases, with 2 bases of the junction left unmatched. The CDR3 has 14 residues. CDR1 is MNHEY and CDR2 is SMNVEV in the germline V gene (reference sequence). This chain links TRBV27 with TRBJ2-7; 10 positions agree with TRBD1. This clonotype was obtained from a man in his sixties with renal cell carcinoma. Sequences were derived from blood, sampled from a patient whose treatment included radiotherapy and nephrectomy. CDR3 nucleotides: TGTGCCAGCAGTTTGAGGACAGGGGGCTACGAGCAGTACTTC. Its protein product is CASSLRTGGYEQYF.